A single sample is the source of the 16 T cell receptor beta chains below, sequenced in a study of somatic mutations in cytotoxic T cells in rheumatoid arthritis. Assay used: immunoSEQ multiplex PCR; TCRdb lists only in-frame clones, some missing. The repertoire has around 20,000 clones, around 83% of them found once; the top ten carry over 9.5%. Sequencing was carried out using CD8+ T cells sorted from blood. The receptors here all came from a man between 18 and 29 years old with rheumatoid arthritis.

J is TRBJ1-6 and V is TRBV5-4, with 9 bases that match TRBD1. This CDR3 region has 14 residues. In germline, CDR1 is SGHNT, CDR2 YYREEE (reference sequence). With 4 bases clipped from V and 8 bases from J, the junction kept 4 bases outside the gene matches. The CDR3 DNA reads TGTGCCAGCAGCGGGGGGACAGGGTATTCACCCCTCCACTTT. It specifies CASSGGTGYSPLHF.

V gene TRBV5-4 combines with J gene TRBJ1-1, with TRBD1 matching over 7 bases. V lost 3 bases and J lost 1; bases outside the gene matches: 9. Germline V lookup: CDR1 SGHNT, CDR2 YYREEE (reference sequence). The CDR3 totals 16 residues. The CDR3 reads CASSYPSGQTNTEAFF. Here the CDR3 DNA reads TGTGCCAGCAGCTACCCTTCGGGACAGACGAACACTGAAGCTTTCTTT.

This chain joins TRBV4-2 and TRBJ2-1, with D perhaps given as TRBD1 or TRBD2 (5 bases each). This CDR3 contains 14 residues. V was clipped by 0 bases and J by 8 bases, with 11 bases between them. Germline assignment: CDR1 LGHNA and CDR2 YNFKEQ. The CDR3 DNA follows: TGTGCCAGCAGCCAAGATGACGGGGCCTATGAGCAGTTCTTC. As protein: CASSQDDGAYEQFF.

The chain has TRBV7-6 and TRBJ2-1; D is possibly TRBD1 or TRBD2 (6 bases each). The germline gives CDR1 SGHVS, CDR2 FNYEAQ. This CDR3 contains 16 residues. V was clipped by 6 bases and J by 4 bases, with 19 bases between them. The CDR3 nucleotides are TGTGCCAGCAGTTTTAAGGGGGGCCCTTTTTACAATGAGCAGTTCTTC. Translating gives CASSFKGGPFYNEQFF.

The chain combines TRBV13 with TRBJ2-1; D remains ambiguous. Trimming pared 1 base from V and 5 bases from J, leaving 6 bases between. This CDR3 region has 13 residues. Germline V gives CDR1 PRHDT, CDR2 FYEKMQ (reference sequence). The CDR3, as DNA: TGTGCCAGCAGCTTAGAGGCGAACAATGAGCAGTTCTTC. Translated: CASSLEANNEQFF.

The chain has TRBV25-1 and TRBJ2-7; D is uncertain. The germline V gene has CDR1 MGHDK and CDR2 SYGVNS. The V end lost 5 bases, the J end lost 4 bases, and 6 bases lay between the germline ends. The CDR3 contains 11 residues. The CDR3 sequence is CASSNSYEQYF. For the CDR3, the DNA is TGTGCCAGCAGTAACTCTTACGAGCAGTACTTC.

The chain employs TRBV7-9 and TRBJ2-1; 7 bases are a match to TRBD2. This CDR3 region has 14 residues. Germline V gene sequence: CDR1 SEHNR, CDR2 FQNEAQ (reference sequence). Losses at the gene ends were 5 bases for V and 0 bases for J; bases not matched to a gene: 1. In DNA form, the CDR3 reads TGTGCCAGCAGCGGGACTACCTCCTACAATGAGCAGTTCTTC. Translation gives CASSGTTSYNEQFF.

The chain employs TRBV7-9 and TRBJ2-1; D remains unclear. From germline, CDR1 is SEHNR and CDR2 FQNEAQ (reference sequence). The germline V and J ends were trimmed by 5 bases and 5 bases, with 16 bases remaining between them. CDR3 size: 15 residues. CDR3 DNA sequence: TGTGCCAGCAGCGAAGACGACCGGTTCGACAATGAGCAGTTCTTC. This sequence encodes CASSEDDRFDNEQFF.

V is TRBV6-1 and J is TRBJ2-1, with a possible D match to TRBD1 (6 bases). Germline V gene data show CDR1 as MNHNS and CDR2 as SASEGT. The CDR3 covers 16 residues. V lost 3 bases, J lost 2 bases, and 14 bases lay in between. The CDR3 here is CASSELTGNPYNEQFF. The CDR3 nucleotides read TGTGCCAGCAGTGAGCTTACAGGGAACCCCTACAATGAGCAGTTCTTC.

The CDR3 bases are TGCGCCAGCAGCCCGCAGGGTTACTATAATTCACCCCTCCACTTT. It translates to CASSPQGYYNSPLHF. The chain carries TRBV4-1 and TRBJ1-6, with TRBD1 as a possible D gene (5 bases). Germline assignment: CDR1 MGHRA and CDR2 YSYEKL. The V end lost 4 bases, the J end lost 3 bases, and 10 bases lay between the germline ends. This CDR3 region has 15 residues.

The chain links TRBV15 to TRBJ1-2; D gene unclear. The CDR3 sequence is 16 residues long. Trimming took 3 bases from V and 5 from J, leaving 19 bases between them. Germline V gives CDR1 LNHNV, CDR2 YYDKDF (reference sequence). The CDR3 nucleotides read TGTGCCACCAGCAGCCCCCAGGCAGCGCGTAGGTATGGCTACACCTTC. Translating gives CATSSPQAARRYGYTF. The complete variable domain, with remaining parts taken from reference TRBV15 and TRBJ1-2, reads DAMVIQNPRYQVTQFGKPVTLSCSQTLNHNVMYWYQQKSSQAPKLLFHYYDKDFNNEADTPDNFQSRRPNTSFCFLDIRSPGLGDTAMYLCATSSPQAARRYGYTFGSGTRLTVV.

Regarding this clone: At one of its ends the junction is not consistent with the germline gene, which may arise from a read error. This chain joins TRBV7-9 and TRBJ2-7; D call uncertain. The length of the CDR3 is 15 residues. Germline lookup yields CDR1 SEHNR and CDR2 FQNEAQ (reference sequence). The CDR3 coding sequence is TGTGCCGGCAGCTCCGCCTCCCTGGGATCCTACGAGCAGTACTTC. Its protein is CAGSSASLGSYEQYF.

The chain recombines TRBV28 with TRBJ2-1, with TRBD1 matching over 11 bases. The length of the CDR3 is 17 residues. Looked up from germline, CDR1 is MDHEN and CDR2 is SYDVKM. V lost 7 bases and J lost 8; bases outside the gene matches: 16. CDR3 sequence: CASNNLPGQGENYEQFF. The CDR3 DNA is TGTGCCAGCAATAATCTCCCGGGACAGGGGGAAAATTATGAGCAGTTCTTC.

The rearrangement links TRBV29-1 to TRBJ2-4; D not certain. The CDR3 has 11 residues. Germline V gives CDR1 SQVTM, CDR2 ANQGSEA. Trimming pared 6 bases from V and 1 base from J, leaving 4 bases between. CDR3 sequence: CSVFAKNIQYF. CDR3 nucleotides: TGCAGCGTCTTTGCCAAAAACATTCAGTACTTC.

This chain connects TRBV27 to TRBJ2-1; unclear D gene. Germline lookup yields CDR1 MNHEY and CDR2 SMNVEV (reference sequence). Trimming took 6 bases from V and 0 from J, leaving 9 bases between them. There are 14 residues in the CDR3. CDR3 coding DNA: TGTGCCAGCAGAGCATCTCGCTCCTACAATGAGCAGTTCTTC. This codes for CASRASRSYNEQFF.

The chain joins TRBV7-9 to TRBJ1-2; tentative D call: TRBD1 (5 bases). This CDR3 comprises 16 residues. Germline values: CDR1 SEHNR, CDR2 FQNEAQ (reference sequence). Trimming removed 0 bases from V and 4 bases from J, with 15 bases in between. CDR3 loop: CASSLALREGPYGYTF. CDR3 coding DNA: TGTGCCAGCAGCTTAGCCCTCCGAGAGGGACCCTATGGCTACACCTTC.